Shown below are 26 T cell receptor beta chains from a single sample sequenced in a study of shared clonotypes between healthy human individuals. This table comes from immunoSEQ multiplex PCR, and its TCRdb copy is limited to in-frame clones, with some not included. The sample records 2 million to 2.5 million clones, roughly 93% being singletons. Sequencing was performed on naive CD4+ T cells from PBMCs. Subset noted: CD45RA+ positively selected. Every receptor here comes from a man aged 18 to 30 in good health. Some clones in this sample may be carry-over from other donors' samples.

This clone came up a few times. V usage is TRBV30 and J usage is TRBJ1-1, with D hard to call. Germline CDR1 GTSNPN, CDR2 SVGIG (reference sequence). There are 13 residues in the CDR3. The V end was cut by 4 bases, the J end by 0 bases, with 9 bases between. Written as DNA, the CDR3 is TGTGCCTGGACCTCTCAAATGAACACTGAAGCTTTCTTT. It translates to CAWTSQMNTEAFF.

The chain joins TRBV28 to TRBJ1-3; D possibly corresponds to TRBD1 (5 bases). Trimming shortened V by 10 bases and J by 0 bases, and 19 bases separated the two germline ends. The CDR3 length is 16 residues. Germline V lookup: CDR1 MDHEN, CDR2 SYDVKM. CDR3 region: CATKNGGHTSGNTIYF. The CDR3 bases are TGTGCCACAAAAAACGGAGGACACACCTCTGGAAACACCATATATTTT.

The rearrangement links TRBV28 to TRBJ1-3; maybe TRBD1 (5 bases). The CDR3 length is 14 residues. V lost 5 bases to trimming and J lost 4 bases, with 12 bases between them. Germline V lookup: CDR1 MDHEN, CDR2 SYDVKM. This chain's CDR3 is CASSRTGGGNTIYF. CDR3 DNA: TGTGCCAGCAGTCGCACAGGAGGAGGAAACACCATATATTTT.

In the case of this clone: Distinct nucleotide sequences in the sample also encode this CDR3. The J gene is TRBJ1-1, the V gene TRBV5-1; D possibly corresponds to TRBD1 (6 bases). This CDR3 spans 15 amino acids. The V gene lost 2 bases and the J gene lost 1 base, with 12 bases spanning the gap. Germline-derived CDR1 and CDR2 are SGHRS and YFSETQ. CDR3 in DNA: TGCGCCAGCAGCTTTCTCGGGGGCGAGAACACTGAAGCTTTCTTT. This encodes CASSFLGGENTEAFF. The full variable domain, its missing parts supplied by reference TRBV5-1 and TRBJ1-1, is KAGVTQTPRYLIKTRGQQVTLSCSPISGHRSVSWYQQTPGQGLQFLFEYFSETQRNKGNFPGRFSGRQFSNSRSEMNVSTLELGDSALYLCASSFLGGENTEAFFGQGTRLTVV.

Concerning this clone: Other DNA sequences within the sample encode an identical CDR3. The genes are TRBV5-1 and TRBJ2-7; 7 bases align to TRBD1. Germline-derived CDR1 and CDR2 are SGHRS and YFSETQ. This CDR3 has 12 amino acids. V was pared by 0 bases and J by 6 bases, with 0 bases of the junction left unmatched. The CDR3 DNA follows: TGCGCCAGCAGCTTGGGGACAGGCGAGCAGTACTTC. It codes for CASSLGTGEQYF.

The J gene is TRBJ2-2, the V gene TRBV5-1; D gene unclear. CDR3 length: 14 amino acids. CDR1 and CDR2 (germline): SGHRS, YFSETQ. V shed 0 bases and J shed 4 bases, with 7 bases lying between them. The CDR3 loop is CASSLAPGTGELFF. The CDR3 nucleotides are TGCGCCAGCAGCTTGGCCCCCGGCACCGGGGAGCTGTTTTTT.

The CDR3 DNA is TGCGCCAGCAGCTTGGCTCTGGGCGGGCACGGGGAGCTGTTTTTT. It specifies CASSLALGGHGELFF. The V call is TRBV5-1, the J call TRBJ2-2; weak D call: TRBD2 (5 bases). Germline V gene data show CDR1 as SGHRS and CDR2 as YFSETQ. V gave up 0 bases and J gave up 7 bases, with 13 bases separating them. This CDR3 has 15 amino acids.

This chain links TRBV7-8 with TRBJ2-1; D may be TRBD2 (6 bases). The CDR3 has 15 amino acids. Trimming stripped 3 bases from V and 7 bases from J, with 16 bases between. The germline CDR1 and CDR2 sequences are SGHVS and FQNEAQ. The CDR3 loop reads CASSFGGAGNNEQFF. DNA of the CDR3: TGTGCCAGCAGCTTCGGCGGGGCGGGCAATAATGAGCAGTTCTTC.

CDR3 region: CASSRSPNTEAFF. As DNA, the CDR3 is TGTGCCAGCAGTCGATCGCCGAACACTGAAGCTTTCTTT. The gene calls are TRBV6-5 and TRBJ1-1, with D uncertain. This CDR3 comprises 13 residues. Deletions cut 5 bases from V and 1 base from J, with 8 bases between. Looked up from germline, CDR1 is MNHEY and CDR2 is SVGAGI.

Points on this clone: This CDR3 is also generated by other DNA sequences in the sample. The chain joins TRBV18 to TRBJ2-3, with D hard to call. The length of the CDR3 is 15 residues. Trimming shortened V by 0 bases and J by 2 bases, and 9 bases separated the two germline ends. The germline V gene encodes CDR1 KGHSH and CDR2 LQKENI. The chain's CDR3 is CASSPPSRSTDTQYF. In DNA form, the CDR3 reads TGTGCCAGCTCACCACCCTCGCGGTCCACAGATACGCAGTATTTT.

The V gene is TRBV4-1, the J gene TRBJ1-5; maybe TRBD1 (5 bases). CDR1 MGHRA and CDR2 YSYEKL come from the germline V gene. Trimming removed 2 bases at V and 2 bases at J, with 10 bases between. This CDR3 comprises 15 residues. The CDR3 spells CASSQLWGGNQPQHF. CDR3 in DNA: TGCGCCAGCAGCCAACTTTGGGGGGGCAATCAGCCCCAGCATTTT.

This rearrangement joins TRBV11-1 to TRBJ2-2, with 12 bases matching TRBD2. Germline CDR1 is SGHAT and CDR2 is FQDESV (reference sequence). This CDR3 region has 16 residues. J gave up 5 bases and V 5 bases, and 6 bases lay outside the gene matches. This chain's CDR3 is CASSLGLAGYTGELFF. The CDR3 DNA sequence: TGTGCCAGCAGCCTCGGACTAGCGGGATATACCGGGGAGCTGTTTTTT. The variable domain in full, with the rest retrieved from reference TRBV11-1 and TRBJ2-2, is EAEVAQSPRYKITEKSQAVAFWCDPISGHATLYWYRQILGQGPELLVQFQDESVVDDSQLPKDRFSAERLKGVDSTLKIQPAELGDSAMYLCASSLGLAGYTGELFFGEGSRLTVL.

The rearrangement uses TRBV15 and TRBJ1-1; D gene ambiguous. V gave up 0 bases and J gave up 1 base, with 6 bases separating them. The germline V gene encodes CDR1 LNHNV and CDR2 YYDKDF (reference sequence). CDR3 length: 14 amino acids. The CDR3 loop is CATSRDAGNTEAFF. For the CDR3, the DNA is TGTGCCACCAGCAGAGATGCTGGGAACACTGAAGCTTTCTTT.

This sequence joins TRBV5-4 and TRBJ1-2, with 11 bases identical to TRBD1. Trimming removed 4 bases from V and 4 bases from J; junction bases left unmatched: 3. CDR1 and CDR2 (germline): SGHNT, YYREEE (reference sequence). The CDR3 length is 14 residues. CDR3 nucleotide sequence: TGTGCCAGCAGCCGGGACAGGGGGGCCTATGGCTACACCTTC. Protein sequence: CASSRDRGAYGYTF.

The chain couples TRBV20-1 to TRBJ1-4, with D uncertain. Germline lookup yields CDR1 DFQATT and CDR2 SNEGSKA (reference sequence). The germline V and J ends were trimmed by 5 bases and 7 bases, with 8 bases remaining between them. The CDR3 contains 11 residues. CDR3 amino acids: CSAVSGEKLFF. In DNA form, the CDR3 reads TGCAGTGCTGTGTCTGGTGAAAAACTGTTTTTT.

This clone has just one count. The chain employs TRBV10-3 and TRBJ2-3, with TRBD1 matching over 10 bases. The length of the CDR3 is 14 residues. CDR1 is ENHRY, CDR2 SYGVKD, per germline. The ends lost 7 bases at V and 6 bases at J; junction bases unmatched: 7. The CDR3 is CAIMETGGRDTQYF. CDR3 sequence (DNA): TGTGCCATCATGGAGACAGGGGGCCGGGATACGCAGTATTTT.

The chain uses TRBV11-2 and TRBJ1-1; a possible D gene is TRBD1 (6 bases). Per germline, CDR1 SGHAT and CDR2 FQNNGV. V lost 3 bases, J lost 4 bases, and 15 bases lay in between. This CDR3 region has 15 residues. The CDR3 coding sequence is TGTGCCAGCAGCTTCGGGCGGCAAGGGGGCACTGAAGCTTTCTTT. This translates into CASSFGRQGGTEAFF.

This chain joins TRBV27 and TRBJ1-5; D is unresolved. V was cut by 3 bases and J by 4 bases, with 10 bases left in between. Per the germline V gene, CDR1 is MNHEY and CDR2 is SMNVEV (reference sequence). This CDR3 is built from 14 residues. This CDR3 is CASSLFAANQPQHF. CDR3 nucleotides: TGTGCCAGCAGTTTGTTCGCAGCTAATCAGCCCCAGCATTTT.

CDR3: CASSFTGVYEQFF. The CDR3 bases are TGTGCCAGCAGCTTTACAGGGGTTTATGAGCAGTTCTTC. The chain uses TRBV7-9 and TRBJ2-1; 7 nucleotides align to TRBD1. The CDR3 runs to 13 residues. CDR1 and CDR2 (germline): SEHNR, FQNEAQ (reference sequence). Trimming took 3 bases from V and 8 from J; bases not matched to a gene: 4.

The V and J genes are TRBV7-3 and TRBJ2-3; D is uncertain. The CDR3 length is 15 residues. Germline-derived CDR1 and CDR2 are SGHTA and FQGTGA. Trimming removed 5 bases at V and 1 base at J, with 13 bases between. CDR3 DNA sequence: TGTGCCAGCAGCCTGCGGCCAGACCGCACAGATACGCAGTATTTT. Translating it yields CASSLRPDRTDTQYF.

The rearrangement joins TRBV5-1 to TRBJ2-7, with 9 positions matching TRBD1. Germline V gene lookup returns CDR1 SGHRS and CDR2 YFSETQ. There are 17 residues in the CDR3. V lost 1 base to trimming and J lost 9 bases; unmatched junction nucleotides: 17. The CDR3 coding sequence is TGCGCCAGCAGCTTGACTTCGCCGGGACAGGGATCTGCTAGGCAGTACTTC. It yields the protein CASSLTSPGQGSARQYF.

On this clone: One junction end disagrees with the germline gene, perhaps due to a read error. J is TRBJ1-2 and V is TRBV7-8; TRBD1 matches 11 bases. This CDR3 has 14 residues. Germline CDR1 is SGHVS and CDR2 is FQNEAQ. CDR3 coding DNA: TGTGCCAGCAGCCGGGACAGGGGGGACTACGGCTACACCTTC. As protein: CASSRDRGDYGYTF.

This clone was seen only once. The rearrangement uses TRBV15 and TRBJ2-7, with D uncertain. The ends were cut back, 0 bases at V and 6 bases at J, with 6 bases in the middle. The CDR3 has 12 amino acids. The germline V gene encodes CDR1 LNHNV and CDR2 YYDKDF (reference sequence). CDR3 in DNA: TGTGCCACCAGCAGAGATGAGGTCGAGCAGTACTTC. This encodes CATSRDEVEQYF.

To note about this clone: Other DNA sequences within the sample encode an identical CDR3. The chain couples TRBV5-1 to TRBJ2-7; 11 bases agree with TRBD2. The germline gives CDR1 SGHRS, CDR2 YFSETQ. There are 15 residues in the CDR3. The V and J ends lost 0 bases and 7 bases, in that order; junction bases with no gene match: 6. CDR3 sequence (DNA): TGCGCCAGCAGCTTGGAACTAGCGGGGGTTGGGGAGCAGTACTTC. Translating it yields CASSLELAGVGEQYF.

This sequence joins TRBV5-5 and TRBJ2-1; 15 nucleotides match TRBD2. This CDR3 has 17 amino acids. Per germline, CDR1 SGHKS and CDR2 YYEKEE (reference sequence). V lost 4 bases, J lost 4 bases, and 6 bases stayed unmatched. CDR3 bases: TGTGCCAGCAGCCGGACTAGCGGGAGGGCCGGGTACAATGAGCAGTTCTTC. It codes for CASSRTSGRAGYNEQFF.

The chain couples TRBV18 to TRBJ1-3, with D possibly TRBD1 on 6 matching bases. The CDR3 is made up of 14 amino acids. Trimming removed 4 bases from V and 8 bases from J, with 15 bases in between. Per the germline V gene, CDR1 is KGHSH and CDR2 is LQKENI. As DNA, the CDR3 is TGTGCCAGCTCACTCCCGGGACAAGGTTACACCATATATTTT. It yields the protein CASSLPGQGYTIYF. Drawing the rest from reference TRBV18 and TRBJ1-3, the complete variable domain is NAGVMQNPRHLVRRRGQEARLRCSPMKGHSHVYWYRQLPEEGLKFMVYLQKENIIDESGMPKERFSAEFPKEGPSILRIQQVVRGDSAAYFCASSLPGQGYTIYFGEGSWLTVV.